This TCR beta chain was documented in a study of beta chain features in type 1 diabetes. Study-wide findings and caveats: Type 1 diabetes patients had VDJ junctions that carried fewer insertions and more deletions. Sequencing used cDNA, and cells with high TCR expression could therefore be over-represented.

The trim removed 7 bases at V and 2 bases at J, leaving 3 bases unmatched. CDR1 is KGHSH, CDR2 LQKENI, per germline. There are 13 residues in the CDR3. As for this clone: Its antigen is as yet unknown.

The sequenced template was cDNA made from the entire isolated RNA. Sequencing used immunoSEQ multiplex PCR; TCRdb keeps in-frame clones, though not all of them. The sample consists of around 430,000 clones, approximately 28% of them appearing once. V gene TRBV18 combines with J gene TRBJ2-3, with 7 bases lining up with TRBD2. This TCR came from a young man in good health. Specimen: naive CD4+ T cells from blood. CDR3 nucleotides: TGTGCCAGCTTGGGACTATCCACAGATACGCAGTATTTT. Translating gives CASLGLSTDTQYF.